This T cell receptor (beta chain) was retrieved from a study of response to subunit inactivated influenza vaccine. Study-level findings and limits: Researchers suggested that each seasonal influenza vaccination recruits few new T cells.

Many counts were recorded for this clonotype. Its matching antigen is unknown. The J segment lost 3 bases and the V segment lost 4 bases, leaving 3 bases of the junction unmatched. Germline V lookup: CDR1 SQVTM, CDR2 ANQGSEA. The CDR3 extends over 13 amino acids. TCRdb re-derived calls from the RT-PCR reads in MiXCR, one entry per CDR3 protein. The sample lists around 500,000 distinct CDR3 sequences, approximately 11% occurring once. Source: PBMCs from blood, taken 40 to 50 days after vaccination. The TCR sequence derives from a man aged 45-60 years who received an inactivated influenza vaccine. This sequence joins TRBV29-1 and TRBJ2-1, with TRBD2 matching over 7 bases. The chain's CDR3 is CSVGGRVYNEQFF. The CDR3 DNA is TGCAGCGTTGGGGGGAGGGTCTACAATGAGCAGTTCTTC.